This TCR beta chain was obtained from a study of glioma-infiltrating T cells after dendritic cell vaccination. Study-level information: The vaccine used monocyte-derived dendritic cells pulsed overnight with autologous tumor lysate. Findings of the study overall: Survival was not directly related to TCR clonality in these patients.

About this clone: Its antigen remains unknown.

Primers: 60 V beta forward and 13 J beta reverse. Method: immunoSEQ multiplex PCR; TCRdb's copy keeps in-frame clones and lacks some. This sample carries over 75,000 clones, approximately 78% of them seen once, and the ten largest clones take roughly 2.1%. Time point reported: after dendritic cell vaccination, including at tumor progression/relapse. Selection required adequate fresh-frozen tumor tissue plus more than two years' survival data. CDR3 length: 15 amino acids. Germline V lookup: CDR1 SGHNT, CDR2 YYREEE (reference sequence). Trimming cost V 4 bases and J 3 bases; bases outside gene matches: 5.

The rearrangement uses TRBV5-4 and TRBJ2-3; 10 positions agree with TRBD2. The TCR originated in a human donor with glioblastoma. This specimen consisted of blood, obtained after dendritic cell vaccination. CDR3 amino acids: CASSPNSGGTDTQYF. The CDR3 DNA reads as TGTGCCAGCAGCCCCAATAGCGGGGGGACAGATACGCAGTATTTT. Combining the CDR3 with reference TRBV5-4 and TRBJ2-3 gives the whole variable domain ETGVTQSPTHLIKTRGQQVTLRCSSQSGHNTVSWYQQALGQGPQFIFQYYREEENGRGNFPPRFSGLQFPNYSSELNVNALELDDSALYLCASSPNSGGTDTQYFGPGTRLTVL.